This T cell receptor beta chain comes out of a study of Ad26.COV2.S vaccination and SARS-CoV-2 variants. Across the whole study: Donor participated within the Ad26.COV2.S arm of the COV1001 trial. Study-wide points: Vaccinees and placebo recipients showed similar non-spike TCR breadth.

The treatment was: 15 to 20 received Ad26.COV2.S at low or high dose, single or two shots; five or six received placebo; per-sample allocation not given. Sampling occurred on day 63 after the first vaccine or placebo injection. This CDR3 contains 13 residues. Germline V lookup: CDR1 SQVTM, CDR2 ANQGSEA. V lost 4 bases and J 2 bases, leaving 9 bases between the germline ends. In this sample, this clone turned up a few times. Its antigen is not known. Repertoires were generated with immunoSEQ multiplex PCR, while TCRdb's copy carries only in-frame clones and drops some. Of 300,000 to 400,000 clones in the sample, approximately 86% were seen once.

The chain employs TRBV29-1 and TRBJ2-1; either TRBD1 or TRBD2 may supply D (5 bases each). The receptor comes from a person aged 18-60 years who received the Ad26.COV2.S COVID-19 vaccine or a placebo. The sequencing used peripheral blood, collected in a trial of Ad26.COV2.S vaccine versus placebo. The CDR3 nucleotides are TGCAGCGTTGCTGGGGGACCCTACAATGAGCAGTTCTTC. It is translated as CSVAGGPYNEQFF.